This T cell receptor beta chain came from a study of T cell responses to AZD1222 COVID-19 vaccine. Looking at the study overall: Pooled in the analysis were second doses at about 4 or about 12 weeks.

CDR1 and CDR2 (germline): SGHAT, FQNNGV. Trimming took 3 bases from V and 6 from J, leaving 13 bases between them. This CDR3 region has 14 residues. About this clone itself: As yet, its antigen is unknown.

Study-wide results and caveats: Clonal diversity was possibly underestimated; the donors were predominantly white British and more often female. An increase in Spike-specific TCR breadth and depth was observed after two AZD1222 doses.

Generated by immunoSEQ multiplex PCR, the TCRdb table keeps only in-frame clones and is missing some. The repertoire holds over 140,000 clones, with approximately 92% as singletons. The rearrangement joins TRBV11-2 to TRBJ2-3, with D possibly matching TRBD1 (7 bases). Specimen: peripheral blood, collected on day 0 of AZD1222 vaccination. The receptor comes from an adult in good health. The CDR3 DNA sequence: TGTGCCAGCAGCTTCCTAGCAGGGGGGGATACGCAGTATTTT. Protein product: CASSFLAGGDTQYF.